This entry concerns a single T cell receptor (beta chain). Gene names are mouse gene names. Read coverage stops 1 residue before the CDR3 terminus; the germline J gene supplies the remainder. Generated by immunoSEQ multiplex PCR, the TCRdb table keeps only in-frame clones and is missing some. The data contain 6,000 or so clones, under 55% of them singletons. Time point in this sample: mouse harvest day 7 after allogeneic transplant. Each mouse received 10^7 T-cell-depleted marrow cells plus 10^6 splenic CD5+ T cells by tail vein. Germline V gene sequence: CDR1 SGHND, CDR2 FRSKSL. Between the trimmed V and J ends, which lost 3 bases and 3 bases, there was a span of 5 bases. The CDR3 is 13 amino acids. This sample stems from a study of tissue T cells after allogeneic stem cell transplantation.

V is TRBV15 and J is TRBJ2-2; D unclear. The clonotype comes from a female BALB/c mouse given C57BL/6 T cells with graft-versus-host disease after an allogeneic hematopoietic cell transplant. The specimen was gut tissue. The sequenced part of the CDR3 DNA is TGTGCCAGCAGTTTGGGGTACACCGGGCAGCTCTAC. As protein: CASSLGYTGQLY. The full-length CDR3 reads as CASSLGYTGQLYF.